This T cell receptor (beta chain) came from a study of T cell repertoires in cytomegalovirus infection. About the study: Matching HLA type, along with CMV infection, was indicated by public TCR beta signatures.

Notes on this clonotype: What it binds is not known.

TCRdb processed the reads anew with MiXCR; each CDR3 protein has one entry. The sample includes about 180,000 distinct CDR3 sequences, roughly an eighth seen only once; the top ten take around 27%. Study observations and caveats: CMV carriers with the relevant HLA were identified by cumulative public TCR beta family frequency. Ex vivo responses were dominated by HLA-C-restricted CMV-specific TCR beta clonotypes.

The source of this sequence is a human donor in good health (CMV status not recorded). Some clones in this sample may be carry-over from other donors' samples. The material sequenced was PBMCs.

The CDR3 reads CASSLIGGTNNEQFF. CDR3 in DNA: TGTGCCAGCAGCTTAATCGGGGGGACCAACAATGAGCAGTTCTTC. The gene calls are TRBV7-9 and TRBJ2-1; TRBD2 matches at 7 bases. Germline CDR1 and CDR2: SEHNR and FQNEAQ (reference sequence). V shed 2 bases, J shed 5 bases, and the junction held 6 bases outside the gene matches. The CDR3 runs to 15 residues.